This TCR beta chain was documented in a study of response to subunit inactivated influenza vaccine. Overall study results and limits: Few new T cells, the authors suggested, are recruited by each seasonal influenza vaccination.

TCRdb re-called the RT-PCR reads through MiXCR, storing one row per CDR3 protein. The repertoire holds approximately 170,000 distinct CDR3 sequences, with about 15% as singletons. The germline V gene encodes CDR1 SEHNR and CDR2 FQNEAQ (reference sequence). The V and J ends lost 7 bases and 0 bases respectively, with 12 bases between them. The CDR3 consists of 14 residues. This clonotype was observed a handful of times. Its specificity is unknown. This receptor was obtained from a man aged 50-60 years who received an inactivated influenza vaccine. The sequencing used CD8+ T cells sorted from PBMCs, collected 4 to 6 days after vaccination. The chain carries TRBV7-9 and TRBJ2-5; possibly TRBD2 for D (6 bases). In DNA form, the CDR3 reads TGTGCCAGCATAGGAGGGAACTACCAAGAGACCCAGTACTTC. Protein: CASIGGNYQETQYF. The full variable domain, in which reference TRBV7-9 and TRBJ2-5 provide the parts outside the CDR3, is DTGVSQNPRHKITKRGQNVTFRCDPISEHNRLYWYRQTLGQGPEFLTYFQNEAQLEKSRLLSDRFSAERPKGSFSTLEIQRTEQGDSAMYLCASIGGNYQETQYFGPGTRLLVL.